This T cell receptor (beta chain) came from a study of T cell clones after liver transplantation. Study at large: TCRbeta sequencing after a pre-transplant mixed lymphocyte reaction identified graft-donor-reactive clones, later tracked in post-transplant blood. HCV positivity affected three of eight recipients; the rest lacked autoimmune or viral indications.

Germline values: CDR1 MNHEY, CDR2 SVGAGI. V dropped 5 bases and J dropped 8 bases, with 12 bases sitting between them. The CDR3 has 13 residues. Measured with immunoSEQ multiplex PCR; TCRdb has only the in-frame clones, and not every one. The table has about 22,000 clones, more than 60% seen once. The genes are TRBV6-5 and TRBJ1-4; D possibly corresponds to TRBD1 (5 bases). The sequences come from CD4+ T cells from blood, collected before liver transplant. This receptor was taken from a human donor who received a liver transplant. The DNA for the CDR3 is TGTGCCAGCAGTGACGCAGGGAGCGAAAAACTGTTTTTT. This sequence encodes CASSDAGSEKLFF.